The clone carrying this TCR beta chain was observed at least ten times. Its antigen remains unknown. Breast cancer patients provided tissue from their axillary draining lymph nodes. TCRdb processed the multiplex PCR reads anew with MiXCR; each CDR3 protein has one entry. The sample yields 150,000 to 250,000 distinct CDR3 sequences, about 32% seen once. This record belongs to a study of breast tumors, draining lymph nodes, adjacent tissues. Study-wide results and caveats: The lymph node origin of tumor T cells was framed as consistent with a hypothesis, not demonstrated. Tumors had less TCR diversity than lymph nodes, more than nontumor tissue. Most tumor T cells seemingly derive from lymph node, then expand in tumor.

The V and J ends lost 6 bases and 6 bases respectively, with 8 bases between them. The germline gives CDR1 MGHDK, CDR2 SYGVNS. The CDR3 covers 12 residues. J is TRBJ2-2 and V is TRBV25-1; no firm D call. Sample: axillary lymph node tissue. The TCR originated in a female donor with breast cancer. Some clones in this sample may be carry-over from other donors' samples. Here the CDR3 reads CASRDPPGELFF. The CDR3 DNA is TGTGCCAGCAGAGACCCGCCCGGGGAGCTGTTTTTT.